The 32 T cell receptor beta chains below all came from one sample that was sequenced in a study of blood T cell repertoires in COVID-19 (TCRdb year 2020). To prepare the library, the immunoSEQ multiplex PCR assay was applied. The table was pulled from immuneACCESS by TCRdb, which kept in-frame rearrangements only. Such tables lose some clones; where checked, under half of the loss comes from unresolved V genes, and the rest has no known cause. The sample includes tens of thousands of clones, with approximately 91% observed a single time. Under 5.5% of the sample rests with the top ten. Sequenced material: peripheral blood. These receptors came from a man aged 60 to 69 with COVID-19, enrolled during active disease.

This rearrangement joins TRBV11-2 to TRBJ1-1, with 9 bases that match TRBD1. Germline V gene data show CDR1 as SGHAT and CDR2 as FQNNGV. The CDR3 runs to 13 residues. The ends lost 5 bases at V and 7 bases at J; junction bases unmatched: 5. For the CDR3, the DNA is TGTGCCAGCAGCACCGGGACAGGGAGTGAAGCTTTCTTT. This gives the protein CASSTGTGSEAFF.

The chain joins TRBV2 to TRBJ1-5; perhaps TRBD1 as D (5 bases). Germline-derived CDR1 and CDR2 are SNHLY and FYNNEI. V shed 2 bases and J shed 0 bases, with 11 bases lying between them. CDR3 size: 16 residues. The CDR3 reads CASSEWTRNSNQPQHF. CDR3 sequence (DNA): TGTGCCAGCAGTGAATGGACAAGGAATAGCAATCAGCCCCAGCATTTT. The full variable domain, its missing parts supplied by reference TRBV2 and TRBJ1-5, is EPEVTQTPSHQVTQMGQEVILRCVPISNHLYFYWYRQILGQKVEFLVSFYNNEISEKSEIFDDQFSVERPDGSNFTLKIRSTKLEDSAMYFCASSEWTRNSNQPQHFGDGTRLSIL.

J is TRBJ2-5 and V is TRBV7-3, with D possibly matching TRBD1 (5 bases). The CDR3 spans 14 residues. Looked up from germline, CDR1 is SGHTA and CDR2 is FQGTGA. V lost 5 bases and J lost 5, with 15 bases in between. In DNA, the CDR3 is TGTGCCAGCAGCCGGTCTCGTTCAGGGGAGACCCAGTACTTC. It codes for CASSRSRSGETQYF.

The chain is built from TRBV27 and TRBJ2-7; possibly TRBD1 for D (5 bases). V lost 4 bases and J lost 6, with 19 bases in between. The CDR3 is 15 amino acids. Germline V gene lookup returns CDR1 MNHEY and CDR2 SMNVEV (reference sequence). CDR3 residues: CASSYRFRVPGEQYF. CDR3 in DNA: TGTGCCAGCAGTTATCGATTCAGGGTTCCGGGCGAGCAGTACTTC.

The chain carries TRBV5-1 and TRBJ2-5; tentatively, D is TRBD1 (6 bases). There are 14 residues in the CDR3. Per the germline V gene, CDR1 is SGHRS and CDR2 is YFSETQ. Trimming removed 0 bases at V and 5 bases at J, with 11 bases between. The CDR3 nucleotides are TGCGCCAGCAGCTTGGACAGGGCCGGGGAGACCCAGTACTTC. Its protein product is CASSLDRAGETQYF.

The V gene is TRBV9, the J gene TRBJ1-6; D is perhaps TRBD1 (5 bases). The CDR3 is 14 amino acids. CDR1 is SGDLS and CDR2 is YYNGEE in the germline V gene. The V end was cut by 4 bases, the J end by 8 bases, with 13 bases between. CDR3 loop: CASSLGAADSPLHF. The CDR3 DNA reads as TGTGCCAGCAGCCTAGGGGCCGCCGATTCACCCCTCCACTTT.

The chain joins TRBV9 to TRBJ2-1, with D tentatively TRBD2 (6 bases). There are 13 residues in the CDR3. Germline CDR1 is SGDLS and CDR2 is YYNGEE. Trimming shortened V by 0 bases and J by 8 bases, and 9 bases separated the two germline ends. The CDR3 nucleotides are TGTGCCAGCAGCGTAGCGTGGGAGGATGAGCAGTTCTTC. This gives the protein CASSVAWEDEQFF.

The chain couples TRBV2 to TRBJ1-1; unclear D gene. With 8 bases removed from V and 5 bases from J, the gap between germline ends came to 18 bases. CDR3 length: 14 amino acids. Looked up from germline, CDR1 is SNHLY and CDR2 is FYNNEI. This CDR3 reads CASAIRAPGTEAFF. The CDR3 region has the DNA TGTGCCAGCGCGATTCGGGCTCCGGGGACTGAAGCTTTCTTT.

The chain recombines TRBV5-1 with TRBJ2-2, with 10 bases aligning to TRBD2. Germline CDR1 and CDR2: SGHRS and YFSETQ. This CDR3 is 17 amino acids long. V shed 3 bases, J shed 4 bases, and the junction held 9 bases outside the gene matches. The CDR3 coding sequence is TGCGCCAGCAGCTCAATACCTAGCGGGAGTATCACCGGGGAGCTGTTTTTT. This sequence encodes CASSSIPSGSITGELFF. The full variable domain, in which reference TRBV5-1 and TRBJ2-2 provide the parts outside the CDR3, is KAGVTQTPRYLIKTRGQQVTLSCSPISGHRSVSWYQQTPGQGLQFLFEYFSETQRNKGNFPGRFSGRQFSNSRSEMNVSTLELGDSALYLCASSSIPSGSITGELFFGEGSRLTVL.

V and J are TRBV6-6 and TRBJ1-1; possibly TRBD1 for D (5 bases). Germline V gene data show CDR1 as MNHNY and CDR2 as SVGAGI (reference sequence). CDR3 length: 13 amino acids. V was cut by 9 bases and J by 4 bases, with 15 bases left in between. The DNA of the CDR3 is TGTGCCAGTACCCTCAGGGAACCCACTGAAGCTTTCTTT. It specifies CASTLREPTEAFF.

The gene calls are TRBV11-2 and TRBJ2-7; D gene unclear. V dropped 1 base and J dropped 7 bases, with 8 bases sitting between them. CDR1 and CDR2 from the germline V gene are SGHAT and FQNNGV. This CDR3 is 12 amino acids long. CDR3 residues: CASSLVAEEQYF. The DNA of the CDR3 is TGTGCCAGCAGCTTAGTGGCGGAGGAGCAGTACTTC.

V and J are TRBV11-3 and TRBJ2-1; D may be TRBD1 (5 bases). CDR1 and CDR2 (germline): SGHNT, YENEEA. Deletions cut 8 bases from V and 0 bases from J, with 11 bases between. The CDR3 extends over 14 amino acids. DNA for the CDR3: TGTGCCAGCGGCACGGACAACTCCTACAATGAGCAGTTCTTC. This translates into CASGTDNSYNEQFF.

This sequence joins TRBV19 and TRBJ2-1; TRBD2 agrees at 9 bases. Germline V gene data show CDR1 as LNHDA and CDR2 as SQIVND (reference sequence). The junction had 4 bases not matched to a gene; V was cut back by 4 bases and J by 0 bases. The CDR3 covers 16 residues. As DNA, the CDR3 is TGTGCCAGTAGTAAGCGGGAGGTCAGCTCCTACAATGAGCAGTTCTTC. Translated: CASSKREVSSYNEQFF.

This chain connects TRBV27 to TRBJ2-1; 10 nucleotides match TRBD1. The J segment lost 2 bases and the V segment lost 6 bases, leaving 19 bases of the junction unmatched. This CDR3 is 20 amino acids long. The germline gives CDR1 MNHEY, CDR2 SMNVEV (reference sequence). The CDR3 bases are TGTGCCAGCAGCCAGACCGGGACAGGGGACCCCTGGGCCCCCTACAATGAGCAGTTCTTC. Protein: CASSQTGTGDPWAPYNEQFF.

The rearrangement uses TRBV5-1 and TRBJ2-1, with 14 positions matching TRBD2. The junction had 8 bases not matched to a gene; V was cut back by 4 bases and J by 8 bases. The CDR3 contains 16 residues. Germline loops: CDR1 SGHRS, CDR2 YFSETQ. The CDR3, as DNA: TGCGCCAGCAGCCAAGCCGGGACTAGCGGGGGCGATGAGCAGTTCTTC. It is translated as CASSQAGTSGGDEQFF.

V and J are TRBV6-1 and TRBJ2-1; 9 bases are shared with TRBD2. The CDR3 length is 20 residues. V shed 2 bases and J 0 bases; nucleotides not matched to a gene: 14. Germline values: CDR1 MNHNS, CDR2 SASEGT. Written as DNA, the CDR3 is TGTGCCAGCAGTGAACGTAACTACGTTAGCGGGAGCCGCTCCTACAATGAGCAGTTCTTC. This encodes CASSERNYVSGSRSYNEQFF.

As to this clone: This sample includes further DNA sequences coding for the same CDR3. The V gene is TRBV5-1, the J gene TRBJ1-4, with TRBD1 identical over 8 bases. This CDR3 has 14 residues. Trimming cost V 0 bases and J 5 bases; bases outside gene matches: 0. Germline V CDR1 and CDR2: SGHRS, YFSETQ. In DNA form, the CDR3 reads TGCGCCAGCAGCTTGGGACAGGGGAATGAAAAACTGTTTTTT. It encodes CASSLGQGNEKLFF.

This clone showed up just once. The chain couples TRBV11-2 to TRBJ2-1, with 7 bases lining up with TRBD2. This CDR3 contains 15 residues. Germline CDR1 is SGHAT and CDR2 is FQNNGV. V dropped 6 bases and J dropped 0; count of bases not matched to a gene: 5. The CDR3 region is CASRFGGSSYNEQFF. CDR3 coding DNA: TGTGCCAGCAGGTTCGGGGGGAGCTCCTACAATGAGCAGTTCTTC.

This chain links TRBV7-9 with TRBJ2-3; unclear D gene. Trimming left V 5 bases short and J 7 bases short, with 10 bases between. In germline, CDR1 is SEHNR, CDR2 FQNEAQ (reference sequence). This CDR3 region has 12 residues. CDR3 loop: CASSPEPYTQYF. The CDR3 coding sequence is TGTGCCAGCAGCCCTGAGCCGTATACGCAGTATTTT. The whole variable domain, remainder taken from reference TRBV7-9 and TRBJ2-3, is DTGVSQNPRHKITKRGQNVTFRCDPISEHNRLYWYRQTLGQGPEFLTYFQNEAQLEKSRLLSDRFSAERPKGSFSTLEIQRTEQGDSAMYLCASSPEPYTQYFGPGTRLTVL.

V usage is TRBV7-9 and J usage is TRBJ2-1, with 11 positions matching TRBD2. J gave up 9 bases and V 11 bases, and 15 bases lay outside the gene matches. The V gene's germline CDR1 is SEHNR and CDR2 FQNEAQ (reference sequence). The CDR3 has 15 residues. The CDR3 reads CAGRTKLAGEGEQFF. CDR3 nucleotides: TGTGCCGGGCGTACGAAACTAGCGGGAGAGGGTGAGCAGTTCTTC.

This chain links TRBV6-5 with TRBJ1-2; 7 bases map to TRBD1. V lost 6 bases and J lost 5; bases outside the gene matches: 9. Per the germline V gene, CDR1 is MNHEY and CDR2 is SVGAGI. The CDR3 covers 14 residues. The CDR3 DNA reads TGTGCCAGCAGCGAGAGACAGGGACGATATGGCTACACCTTC. This encodes CASSERQGRYGYTF.

V usage is TRBV5-4 and J usage is TRBJ2-3; D might be TRBD2 (5 bases). The germline gives CDR1 SGHNT, CDR2 YYREEE (reference sequence). The V end lost 0 bases, the J end lost 5 bases, and 13 bases lay between the germline ends. This CDR3 region has 15 residues. CDR3 loop: CASSLAAAGVDTQYF. CDR3 bases: TGTGCCAGCAGCTTGGCAGCGGCTGGGGTAGATACGCAGTATTTT.

This clone was seen only a few times. V is TRBV2 and J is TRBJ2-2; TRBD1 aligns across 7 bases. V was pared by 2 bases and J by 6 bases, with 3 bases of the junction left unmatched. CDR1 is SNHLY, CDR2 FYNNEI, per germline. The CDR3 runs to 14 residues. The CDR3 DNA reads TGTGCCAGCAGTGAACTTGACAGGGCCGGGGAGCTGTTTTTT. Translating it yields CASSELDRAGELFF.

The gene calls are TRBV10-3 and TRBJ1-4, with 7 bases that match TRBD1. This CDR3 has 13 residues. Germline CDR1 is ENHRY and CDR2 is SYGVKD. Trimming at V came to 6 bases and at J to 6 bases, leaving 4 bases not matched to a gene. Written as DNA, the CDR3 is TGTGCCATCAGAGGGGGCGTGGATGAAAAACTGTTTTTT. It specifies CAIRGGVDEKLFF.

This clone was counted only a few times. The chain uses TRBV7-9 and TRBJ2-3; 10 bases fit TRBD2. There are 15 residues in the CDR3. Per the germline V gene, CDR1 is SEHNR and CDR2 is FQNEAQ (reference sequence). V was pared by 5 bases and J by 2 bases, with 4 bases of the junction left unmatched. For the CDR3, the DNA is TGTGCCAGCAGCCCTAGCGGGAGACCCACAGATACGCAGTATTTT. This encodes CASSPSGRPTDTQYF.

The CDR3 DNA sequence: TGTGCCTGGAGATCTGGCCTCGGTCTGGACAGGGAAGAGACCCAGTACTTC. This translates into CAWRSGLGLDREETQYF. The chain combines TRBV30 with TRBJ2-5; 8 bases map to TRBD1. Trimming at V came to 3 bases and at J to 3 bases, leaving 15 bases not matched to a gene. This CDR3 contains 17 residues. Germline V gives CDR1 GTSNPN, CDR2 SVGIG (reference sequence). Looking up the rest from reference TRBV30 and TRBJ2-5 gives the full variable domain: SQTIHQWPATLVQPVGSPLSLECTVEGTSNPNLYWYRQAAGRGLQLLFYSVGIGQISSEVPQNLSASRPQDRQFILSSKKLLLSDSGFYLCAWRSGLGLDREETQYFGPGTRLLVL.

The chain joins TRBV7-9 to TRBJ2-5; possibly TRBD2 for D (5 bases). V was trimmed by 0 bases and J by 5 bases, leaving 7 bases between them. CDR1 is SEHNR and CDR2 is FQNEAQ in the germline V gene (reference sequence). The CDR3 contains 13 residues. CDR3 sequence: CASSLAGVETQYF. CDR3 in DNA: TGTGCCAGCAGCTTAGCGGGAGTTGAGACCCAGTACTTC.

The chain has TRBV7-8 and TRBJ1-1, with TRBD1 identical over 7 bases. V lost 4 bases and J lost 4; bases outside the gene matches: 12. The germline V gene has CDR1 SGHVS and CDR2 FQNEAQ. This CDR3 has 16 residues. The CDR3: CASSSRQGRPTTEAFF. DNA of the CDR3: TGTGCCAGCAGCTCCAGACAGGGAAGGCCGACCACTGAAGCTTTCTTT.

This chain's CDR3 is CASSLQDRERNQPQHF. CDR3 in DNA: TGTGCCAGCAGCTTACAGGACAGGGAGAGGAATCAGCCCCAGCATTTT. The V and J genes are TRBV7-8 and TRBJ1-5, with TRBD1 identical over 8 bases. CDR3 size: 16 residues. Germline V CDR1 and CDR2: SGHVS, FQNEAQ. V was pared by 2 bases and J by 4 bases, with 7 bases of the junction left unmatched.

The chain uses TRBV24-1 and TRBJ2-1; D is possibly TRBD1 (5 bases). V lost 5 bases and J 0 bases, leaving 10 bases between the germline ends. The CDR3 is 15 residues long. From germline, CDR1 is KGHDR and CDR2 SFDVKD. The CDR3 loop reads CATSGIGDSYNEQFF. CDR3 DNA: TGTGCCACCAGTGGTATAGGGGACTCCTACAATGAGCAGTTCTTC.

This sequence joins TRBV24-1 and TRBJ1-2; 8 bases align to TRBD1. With V trimmed by 4 bases and J by 6 bases, 3 bases remained unmatched. Germline CDR1 KGHDR, CDR2 SFDVKD. There are 13 residues in the CDR3. The CDR3 sequence is CATSDSDRDGYTF. The CDR3 DNA follows: TGTGCCACCAGTGACTCGGACAGGGATGGCTACACCTTC.

V usage is TRBV2 and J usage is TRBJ1-5, with a weak D call TRBD1 (5 bases). The CDR3 covers 14 residues. The germline gives CDR1 SNHLY, CDR2 FYNNEI. Trimming stripped 3 bases from V and 5 bases from J, with 11 bases between. In DNA, the CDR3 is TGTGCCAGCAGTGAGTTGACAGCCGATCAGCCCCAGCATTTT. Translating it yields CASSELTADQPQHF.